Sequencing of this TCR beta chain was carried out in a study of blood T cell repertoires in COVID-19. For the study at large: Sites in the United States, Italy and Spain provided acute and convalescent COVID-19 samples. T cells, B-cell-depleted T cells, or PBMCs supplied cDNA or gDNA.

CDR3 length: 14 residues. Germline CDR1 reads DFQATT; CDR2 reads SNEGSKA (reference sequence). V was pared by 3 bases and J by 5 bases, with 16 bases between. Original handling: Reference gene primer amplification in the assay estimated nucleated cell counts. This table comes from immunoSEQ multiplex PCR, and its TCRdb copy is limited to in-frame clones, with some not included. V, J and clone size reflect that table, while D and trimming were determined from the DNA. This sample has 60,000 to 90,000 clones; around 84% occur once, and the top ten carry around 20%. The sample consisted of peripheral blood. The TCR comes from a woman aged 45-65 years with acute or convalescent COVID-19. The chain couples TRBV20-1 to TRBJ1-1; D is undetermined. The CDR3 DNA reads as TGCAGTGCTAGTAGTGGCGCAATCGGGACTGAAGCTTTCTTT. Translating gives CSASSGAIGTEAFF.